This T cell receptor (beta chain) is from a study of shared clonotypes between healthy human individuals. Data came from immunoSEQ multiplex PCR; TCRdb stores just in-frame clones and leaves some out. The profile shows hundreds of thousands of clones, around 96% of them singletons. Naive CD8 populations comprised CD45RO-negative cells positively selected for CCR7, excluding terminally differentiated effector memory CD45RA+ cells. Germline trimming cut 7 bases from V and 2 bases from J; bases unmatched to any gene: 6. Germline V gene sequence: CDR1 SGHAT, CDR2 FQNNGV. This CDR3 has 15 amino acids. The source is a woman aged 25 to 45 in good health. The gene calls are TRBV11-2 and TRBJ2-1, with 9 bases identical to TRBD1. The sample comprised naive CD8+ T cells sorted from blood. In DNA form, the CDR3 reads TGTGCCAGCAACCTGGACAGGGGCCCCTACAATGAGCAGTTCTTC. This gives the protein CASNLDRGPYNEQFF.